The 20 T cell receptor beta chains below were found in one sample sequenced in a study of shared clonotypes between healthy human individuals. This table comes from immunoSEQ multiplex PCR, and its TCRdb copy is limited to in-frame clones, with some not included. The sample consists of 1.6 million or so clones, just under 99% of them appearing once. The sample taken for sequencing was naive CD4+ T cells sorted from blood. Subset given: CD45RA+ positively selected. The receptors here all came from a man aged 30-40 years in good health.

The chain employs TRBV14 and TRBJ2-7; 8 nucleotides line up with TRBD1. There are 15 residues in the CDR3. CDR1 is SGHDN and CDR2 is FVKESK in the germline V gene. With V trimmed by 1 base and J by 7 bases, 9 bases remained unmatched. The CDR3 nucleotides are TGTGCCAGCAGCCAAGGGGGCCAGGGGGCACGGGAGCAGTACTTC. Amino acid sequence: CASSQGGQGAREQYF.

The chain employs TRBV29-1 and TRBJ1-1; D is undetermined. This CDR3 has 15 amino acids. V lost 3 bases and J lost 1, with 15 bases in between. CDR1 is SQVTM, CDR2 ANQGSEA, per germline. CDR3 sequence: CSVEYVGWGNTEAFF. In DNA, the CDR3 is TGCAGCGTTGAGTATGTCGGGTGGGGGAACACTGAAGCTTTCTTT.

V usage is TRBV7-2 and J usage is TRBJ2-7; TRBD1 agrees at 9 bases. V was clipped by 1 base and J by 3 bases; unmatched bases: 7. CDR3 size: 16 residues. Germline loops: CDR1 SGHTA, CDR2 FQGNSA. CDR3 residues: CASSLGGTGGVYEQYF. CDR3 nucleotide sequence: TGTGCCAGCAGCTTAGGGGGAACAGGGGGCGTCTACGAGCAGTACTTC.

This chain joins TRBV29-1 and TRBJ2-6, with D hard to call. The germline gives CDR1 SQVTM, CDR2 ANQGSEA. V was pared by 6 bases and J by 2 bases, with 11 bases between. The length of the CDR3 is 14 residues. CDR3 coding DNA: TGCAGCGTCGTAGGGTCTCCTGGGGCCAACGTCCTGACTTTC. Translated, it gives CSVVGSPGANVLTF.

J is TRBJ2-1 and V is TRBV5-1, with 8 bases identical to TRBD2. The CDR3 totals 17 residues. The V gene's germline CDR1 is SGHRS and CDR2 YFSETQ. The V gene end was trimmed by 1 base and the J gene end by 0 bases; junction bases not matched to a gene: 6. The CDR3 region has the DNA TGCGCCAGCAGCTTGTTCGGAGCGGGGGCCTCCTACAATGAGCAGTTCTTC. It translates to CASSLFGAGASYNEQFF.

The chain is built from TRBV7-9 and TRBJ2-7; D is possibly TRBD2 (5 bases). The V end was cut by 1 base, the J end by 6 bases, with 19 bases between. This CDR3 region has 16 residues. CDR1 and CDR2 (germline): SEHNR, FQNEAQ (reference sequence). In nucleotides, the CDR3 is TGTGCCAGCAGCTTAGTCCCCAATCTCTTCGAGGGCGAGCAGTACTTC. This sequence encodes CASSLVPNLFEGEQYF.

The chain recombines TRBV2 with TRBJ1-2; 8 bases are shared with TRBD1. Trimming removed 0 bases from V and 7 bases from J; junction bases left unmatched: 4. This CDR3 has 14 amino acids. Per germline, CDR1 SNHLY and CDR2 FYNNEI. The DNA of the CDR3 is TGTGCCAGCAGTGAAGCGGCAGGGGGCGGTGGCTACACCTTC. Amino acid sequence: CASSEAAGGGGYTF.

V is TRBV2 and J is TRBJ2-1; 8 bases align to TRBD2. This CDR3 has 16 residues. Germline loops: CDR1 SNHLY, CDR2 FYNNEI. The J segment lost 9 bases and the V segment lost 7 bases, leaving 17 bases of the junction unmatched. CDR3 loop: CASTQRTSPQGAEQFF. CDR3 in DNA: TGTGCCAGCACCCAAAGGACTAGCCCCCAGGGAGCTGAGCAGTTCTTC.

The chain has TRBV18 and TRBJ1-1; 9 positions agree with TRBD1. CDR1 KGHSH and CDR2 LQKENI come from the germline V gene. There are 14 residues in the CDR3. Trimming removed 6 bases from V and 3 bases from J; junction bases left unmatched: 5. The CDR3: CASSQQGAYTEAFF. DNA of the CDR3: TGTGCCAGCTCCCAACAGGGGGCTTACACTGAAGCTTTCTTT.

Regarding this clone: At the DNA level, this CDR3 is encoded by other sequences in the same sample as well. V and J are TRBV30 and TRBJ2-7; D might be TRBD2 (5 bases). This CDR3 contains 12 residues. CDR1 GTSNPN and CDR2 SVGIG come from the germline V gene (reference sequence). The V and J ends lost 0 bases and 3 bases respectively, with 6 bases between them. The CDR3 nucleotides read TGTGCCTGGAGTGTTCGGGGCTACGAGCAGTACTTC. Amino acids: CAWSVRGYEQYF.

V and J are TRBV30 and TRBJ1-5; no firm D call. Trimming took 0 bases from V and 4 from J, leaving 19 bases between them. Germline V lookup: CDR1 GTSNPN, CDR2 SVGIG (reference sequence). The CDR3 is 17 residues long. CDR3: CAWSVKGPKLGNQPQHF. The CDR3 DNA reads as TGTGCCTGGAGTGTAAAGGGTCCGAAACTCGGGAATCAGCCCCAGCATTTT.

The V call is TRBV15, the J call TRBJ2-5, with D tentatively TRBD1 (5 bases). V gave up 1 base and J gave up 3 bases, with 12 bases separating them. The V gene's germline CDR1 is LNHNV and CDR2 YYDKDF (reference sequence). The CDR3 totals 15 residues. DNA of the CDR3: TGTGCCACCAGCAGAGGGGTTGACAGCAAAGAGACCCAGTACTTC. As protein: CATSRGVDSKETQYF.

This rearrangement joins TRBV5-5 to TRBJ1-5; 8 bases are a match to TRBD1. Germline-derived CDR1 and CDR2 are SGHKS and YYEKEE (reference sequence). There are 15 residues in the CDR3. With V trimmed by 5 bases and J by 1 base, 5 bases remained unmatched. CDR3 sequence: CASSRRTGSNQPQHF. The CDR3 region has the DNA TGTGCCAGCAGTCGTCGGACAGGGAGCAATCAGCCCCAGCATTTT.

The rearrangement joins TRBV10-3 to TRBJ2-1; tentative D call: TRBD2 (5 bases). V was trimmed by 6 bases and J by 5 bases, leaving 17 bases between them. Germline V gives CDR1 ENHRY, CDR2 SYGVKD. The CDR3 is 15 residues long. The chain's CDR3 is CAIREQLGSHNEQFF. CDR3 DNA sequence: TGTGCCATCAGGGAACAACTAGGAAGCCACAATGAGCAGTTCTTC.

The rearrangement joins TRBV25-1 to TRBJ2-2, with D perhaps matching TRBD1 (5 bases). Germline CDR1 and CDR2: MGHDK and SYGVNS. The CDR3 is 15 residues long. V gave up 2 bases and J gave up 1 base, with 8 bases separating them. Written as DNA, the CDR3 is TGTGCCAGCAGTGAACACAGGCGGAACACCGGGGAGCTGTTTTTT. Residues: CASSEHRRNTGELFF.

The J gene is TRBJ1-1, the V gene TRBV18; D is possibly TRBD1 (5 bases). V was clipped by 1 base and J by 0 bases, with 12 bases between them. Per germline, CDR1 KGHSH and CDR2 LQKENI. The CDR3 has 16 amino acids. This CDR3 is CASSPQGRWMNTEAFF. The CDR3 region has the DNA TGTGCCAGCTCACCACAGGGGCGGTGGATGAACACTGAAGCTTTCTTT.

The chain uses TRBV5-4 and TRBJ2-2; D is uncertain. The ends were cut back, 2 bases at V and 7 bases at J, with 9 bases in the middle. CDR1 is SGHNT, CDR2 YYREEE, per germline (reference sequence). This CDR3 comprises 13 residues. For the CDR3, the DNA is TGTGCCAGCAGCTTTATTCAGGACGGGGAGCTGTTTTTT. Translating gives CASSFIQDGELFF.

This rearrangement joins TRBV18 to TRBJ2-1; 11 bases align to TRBD2. Germline assignment: CDR1 KGHSH and CDR2 LQKENI. V was pared by 6 bases and J by 5 bases, with 15 bases of the junction left unmatched. The CDR3 runs 18 residues. CDR3 nucleotide sequence: TGTGCCAGCTCGCGGAACGGTAGACTAGCGGGGACTCACAATGAGCAGTTCTTC. As protein: CASSRNGRLAGTHNEQFF.

The V call is TRBV11-2, the J call TRBJ2-1; 7 nucleotides match TRBD1. The CDR3 covers 17 residues. Germline loops: CDR1 SGHAT, CDR2 FQNNGV. Trimming removed 2 bases from V and 10 bases from J; junction bases left unmatched: 17. The CDR3 sequence: CASSLLTNRGHYREQFF. CDR3 bases: TGTGCCAGCAGCTTATTAACTAACAGGGGCCACTACCGGGAGCAGTTCTTC.

The chain employs TRBV6-4 and TRBJ1-1; D is possibly TRBD1 (5 bases). This CDR3 region has 14 residues. Per the germline V gene, CDR1 is MRHNA and CDR2 is SNTAGT. The V gene lost 3 bases and the J gene lost 1 base, with 9 bases spanning the gap. The CDR3 nucleotides are TGTGCCAGCAGTGAGGGGCGAACGAACACTGAAGCTTTCTTT. The encoded protein is CASSEGRTNTEAFF.